This TCR beta chain was retrieved from a study of metastatic and nonmetastatic thyroid tumors. Overall study: Repertoire comparisons spanned blood and tumor or nodule tissue from malignant and benign thyroid patients. The study's findings and limits: Relative to benign nodules, malignant thyroid tumors were reportedly characterized by significantly elevated TCR beta diversity in blood and tumor.

TCRdb reanalyzed the PCR reads with MiXCR. This table has under 30,000 clones, approximately 16% appearing once. This clone was counted ten times or more. Its antigen remains unknown. All patients were treatment-naive before thyroid surgery. Sequenced: blood. The TCR sequence derives from a male donor with papillary thyroid cancer or a benign thyroid nodule (not recorded which). Some clones in this sample may be carry-over from other donors' samples.

CDR3 residues: CASSLFPTGPEVSYNEQFF. In nucleotides, the CDR3 is TGTGCCAGCAGTTTATTCCCGACAGGGCCTGAGGTGTCCTACAATGAGCAGTTCTTC. The J gene is TRBJ2-1, the V gene TRBV28, with 7 bases matching TRBD1. J lost 1 base, V lost 1 base, and 13 bases had no gene match. The CDR3 extends over 19 amino acids. CDR1 and CDR2 (germline): MDHEN, SYDVKM.